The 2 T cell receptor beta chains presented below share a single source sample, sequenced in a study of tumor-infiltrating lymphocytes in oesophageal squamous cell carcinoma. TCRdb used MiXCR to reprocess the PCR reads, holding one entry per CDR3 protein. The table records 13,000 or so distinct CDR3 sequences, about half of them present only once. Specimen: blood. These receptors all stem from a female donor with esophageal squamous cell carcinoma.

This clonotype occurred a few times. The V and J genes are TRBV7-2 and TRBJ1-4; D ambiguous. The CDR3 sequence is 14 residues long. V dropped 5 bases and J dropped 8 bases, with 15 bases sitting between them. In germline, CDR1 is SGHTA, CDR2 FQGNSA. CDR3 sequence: CASSAGDIGEKLFF. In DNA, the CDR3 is TGTGCCAGCAGCGCCGGGGATATAGGGGAAAAACTGTTTTTT. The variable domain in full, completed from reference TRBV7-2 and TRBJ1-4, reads GAGVSQSPSNKVTEKGKDVELRCDPISGHTALYWYRQSLGQGLEFLIYFQGNSAPDKSGLPSDRFSAERTGGSVSTLTIQRTQQEDSAVYLCASSAGDIGEKLFFGSGTQLSVL.

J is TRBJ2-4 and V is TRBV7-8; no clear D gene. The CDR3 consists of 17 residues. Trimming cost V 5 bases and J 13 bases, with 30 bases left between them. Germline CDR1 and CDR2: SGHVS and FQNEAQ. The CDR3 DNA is TGTGCCAGCAGCCTGGGAACGTTAAAAAGCTCCTACAATGAGCAGTACTTC. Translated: CASSLGTLKSSYNEQYF. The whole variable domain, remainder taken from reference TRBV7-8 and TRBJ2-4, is GAGVSQSPRYKVAKRGQDVALRCDPISGHVSLFWYQQALGQGPEFLTYFQNEAQLDKSGLPSDRFFAERPEGSVSTLKIQRTQQEDSAVYLCASSLGTLKSSYNEQYFGAGTRLSVL.